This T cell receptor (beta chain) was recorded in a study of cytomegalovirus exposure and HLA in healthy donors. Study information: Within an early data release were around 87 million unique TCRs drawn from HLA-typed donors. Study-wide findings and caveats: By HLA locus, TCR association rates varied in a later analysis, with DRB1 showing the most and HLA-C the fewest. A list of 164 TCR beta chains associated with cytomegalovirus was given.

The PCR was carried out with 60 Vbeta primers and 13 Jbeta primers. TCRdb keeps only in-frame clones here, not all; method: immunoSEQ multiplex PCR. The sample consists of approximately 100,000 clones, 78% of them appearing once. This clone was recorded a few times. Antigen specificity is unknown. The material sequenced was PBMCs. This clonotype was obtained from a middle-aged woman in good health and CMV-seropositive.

CDR3 sequence (DNA): TGTGCCAGCAGTTTAGTCCTCTCTGGAAACACCATATATTTT. Its protein product is CASSLVLSGNTIYF. The chain carries TRBV28 and TRBJ1-3; D is undetermined. This CDR3 has 14 amino acids. V shed 2 bases and J shed 0 bases, with 5 bases lying between them. From germline, CDR1 is MDHEN and CDR2 SYDVKM.